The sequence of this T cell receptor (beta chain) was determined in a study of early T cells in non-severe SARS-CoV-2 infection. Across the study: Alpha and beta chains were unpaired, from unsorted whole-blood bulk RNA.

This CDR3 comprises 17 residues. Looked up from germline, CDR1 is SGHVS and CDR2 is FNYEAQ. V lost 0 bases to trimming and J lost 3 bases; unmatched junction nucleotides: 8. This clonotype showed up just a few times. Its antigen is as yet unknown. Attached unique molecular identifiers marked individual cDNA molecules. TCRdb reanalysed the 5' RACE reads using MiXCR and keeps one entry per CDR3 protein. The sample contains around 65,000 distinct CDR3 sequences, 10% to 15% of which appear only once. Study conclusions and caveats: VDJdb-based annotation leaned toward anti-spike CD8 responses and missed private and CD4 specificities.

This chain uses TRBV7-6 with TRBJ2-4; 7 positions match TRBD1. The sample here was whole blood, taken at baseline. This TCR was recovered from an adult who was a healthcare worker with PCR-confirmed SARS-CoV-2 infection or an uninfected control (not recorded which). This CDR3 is CASSLALGGEGKNIQYF. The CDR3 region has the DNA TGTGCCAGCAGCTTAGCGTTAGGGGGCGAGGGCAAAAACATTCAGTACTTC.